These 28 T cell receptor beta chains were sequenced from one sample in a study of beta chain features in type 1 diabetes. Expressed TCRB transcripts were sequenced after all isolated RNA was converted to cDNA. Here immunoSEQ multiplex PCR was the method, and the copy in TCRdb shows in-frame clones only, minus some. The data hold over 300,000 clones, with roughly 8% observed a single time. The sample consisted of central memory CD4+ T cells from blood. Source of these receptors: a young woman in good health.

This clone was seen a few times. The chain is built from TRBV6-5 and TRBJ2-1; 14 bases map to TRBD2. V shed 2 bases and J 7 bases; nucleotides not matched to a gene: 4. There are 16 residues in the CDR3. Germline V gene sequence: CDR1 MNHEY, CDR2 SVGAGI. The CDR3 nucleotides read TGTGCCAGCAGTTACGCCCGGACTAGCGGGAGGAATGAGCAGTTCTTC. Protein product: CASSYARTSGRNEQFF.

This clone was seen a handful of times. The V call is TRBV7-9, the J call TRBJ1-1; D remains ambiguous. Germline V lookup: CDR1 SEHNR, CDR2 FQNEAQ (reference sequence). Trimming left V 8 bases short and J 5 bases short, with 6 bases between. The CDR3 extends over 10 amino acids. As DNA, the CDR3 is TGTGCCAGCGGGGAGACTGAAGCTTTCTTT. It specifies CASGETEAFF.

This clone came up many times. In DNA form, the CDR3 reads TGTGCCAGCTCACCAATAGCAGTCGATGAGCAGTTCTTC. Translated, it gives CASSPIAVDEQFF. The V and J genes are TRBV18 and TRBJ2-1; unclear D gene. The CDR3 runs to 13 residues. Trimming left V 2 bases short and J 8 bases short, with 10 bases between. Germline V gene lookup returns CDR1 KGHSH and CDR2 LQKENI.

This clone appeared a few times. This chain uses TRBV5-1 with TRBJ2-5; D remains unclear. This CDR3 is built from 13 residues. Trimming stripped 0 bases from V and 2 bases from J, with 5 bases between. Germline CDR1 SGHRS, CDR2 YFSETQ. The CDR3 DNA is TGCGCCAGCAGCTTGGGTCGGCAAGAGACCCAGTACTTC. Protein sequence: CASSLGRQETQYF.

This clone came up many times. The genes are TRBV7-2 and TRBJ2-1; no firm D call. Trimming removed 0 bases from V and 9 bases from J, with 6 bases in between. The germline CDR1 and CDR2 sequences are SGHTA and FQGNSA. The length of the CDR3 is 12 residues. The CDR3 spells CASSLAIGEQFF. The CDR3 DNA reads as TGTGCCAGCAGCTTAGCTATAGGTGAGCAGTTCTTC.

The genes are TRBV20-1 and TRBJ2-7; D possibly matches TRBD1 or TRBD2 (5 bases each). Germline CDR1 DFQATT, CDR2 SNEGSKA (reference sequence). V dropped 6 bases and J dropped 6 bases, with 12 bases sitting between them. This CDR3 has 11 amino acids. CDR3 loop: CSAQGVPEQYF. The DNA for the CDR3 is TGCAGTGCCCAGGGAGTGCCCGAGCAGTACTTC.

There are many counts of this clone. This chain joins TRBV6-6 and TRBJ2-5; D is uncertain. This CDR3 contains 14 residues. The germline CDR1 and CDR2 sequences are MNHNY and SVGAGI (reference sequence). Trimming took off 0 bases at V and 7 bases at J, with 12 bases between the two ends. CDR3 nucleotide sequence: TGTGCCAGCAGTTACTCCATCCGGGTCGGGACCCAGTACTTC. Translation gives CASSYSIRVGTQYF.

Comments on this clone: The sample carries other DNA sequences with the same CDR3. This chain uses TRBV7-2 with TRBJ2-5; 8 nucleotides agree with TRBD1. Germline CDR1 SGHTA, CDR2 FQGNSA. Trimming took 1 base from V and 4 from J; bases not matched to a gene: 5. CDR3 length: 15 residues. The CDR3 sequence is CASSLGAGGAETQYF. In nucleotides, the CDR3 is TGTGCCAGCAGCTTAGGGGCAGGGGGCGCAGAGACCCAGTACTTC.

This clone showed up just a few times. The chain joins TRBV11-2 to TRBJ2-2, with 8 bases matching TRBD2. CDR3 length equals 17 residues. CDR1 is SGHAT and CDR2 is FQNNGV in the germline V gene. Germline trimming cut 5 bases from V and 0 bases from J; bases unmatched to any gene: 8. The CDR3 nucleotides are TGTGCCAGCAGCCCCCCCCTAGCGGGCTCGAACACCGGGGAGCTGTTTTTT. This codes for CASSPPLAGSNTGELFF.

This clone was observed a handful of times. The chain uses TRBV4-3 and TRBJ2-3, with 7 bases identical to TRBD2. The CDR3 is 18 residues long. After removal of 0 bases from V and 2 bases from J, the junction contained 11 bases not matched to a gene. Germline assignment: CDR1 LGHNA and CDR2 YSLEER. The CDR3 loop reads CASSQDLPSGIATDTQYF. The CDR3 coding sequence is TGCGCCAGCAGCCAAGATCTACCCAGCGGGATTGCCACAGATACGCAGTATTTT.

The chain has TRBV9 and TRBJ2-2; 7 bases align to TRBD1. The CDR3 extends over 13 amino acids. Looked up from germline, CDR1 is SGDLS and CDR2 is YYNGEE. The junction had 10 bases not matched to a gene; V was cut back by 4 bases and J by 13 bases. CDR3 region: CASSSNGQVRLFF. For the CDR3, the DNA is TGTGCCAGCAGCTCGAATGGACAGGTTAGGCTGTTTTTT.

The chain links TRBV28 to TRBJ2-7, with 14 bases fitting TRBD2. The CDR3 length is 15 residues. Losses at the gene ends were 6 bases for V and 3 bases for J; bases not matched to a gene: 4. Germline values: CDR1 MDHEN, CDR2 SYDVKM. The DNA of the CDR3 is TGTGCCAGCAGACCGGGACTAGCGGGAGTCTACGAGCAGTACTTC. This gives the protein CASRPGLAGVYEQYF.

The J gene is TRBJ1-5, the V gene TRBV5-1; unclear D gene. Trimming pared 0 bases from V and 3 bases from J, leaving 10 bases between. CDR3 size: 15 residues. In germline, CDR1 is SGHRS, CDR2 YFSETQ. CDR3: CASSLEGSPNQPQHF. The CDR3 DNA reads TGCGCCAGCAGCTTGGAAGGGTCCCCCAATCAGCCCCAGCATTTT. The full variable domain, rest sourced from reference TRBV5-1 and TRBJ1-5, is KAGVTQTPRYLIKTRGQQVTLSCSPISGHRSVSWYQQTPGQGLQFLFEYFSETQRNKGNFPGRFSGRQFSNSRSEMNVSTLELGDSALYLCASSLEGSPNQPQHFGDGTRLSIL.

The chain links TRBV19 to TRBJ2-3; a possible D gene is TRBD2 (5 bases). Trimming took 3 bases from V and 3 from J, leaving 10 bases between them. This CDR3 region has 14 residues. Germline lookup yields CDR1 LNHDA and CDR2 SQIVND (reference sequence). This CDR3 reads CASSILGETDTQYF. In DNA form, the CDR3 reads TGTGCCAGTAGTATCTTGGGAGAGACAGATACGCAGTATTTT.

The table lists this clone with a few counts. The chain links TRBV7-2 to TRBJ2-1; weak D call: TRBD2 (6 bases). With 0 bases removed from V and 16 bases from J, the gap between germline ends came to 19 bases. This CDR3 is built from 14 residues. Germline V gene lookup returns CDR1 SGHTA and CDR2 FQGNSA. This chain's CDR3 is CASSLARFAGPSFF. The CDR3 DNA reads as TGTGCCAGCAGCTTAGCCCGATTTGCGGGGCCTTCTTTCTTC.

Many counts were recorded for this clone. The V call is TRBV11-2, the J call TRBJ2-5; no definite D call. Trimming took 1 base from V and 0 from J, leaving 6 bases between them. This CDR3 has 14 residues. CDR1 and CDR2 from the germline V gene are SGHAT and FQNNGV. The CDR3 nucleotides are TGTGCCAGCAGCTTAGGGGTCAACCAAGAGACCCAGTACTTC. It translates to CASSLGVNQETQYF.

The sample holds a few counts of this clone. The rearrangement uses TRBV15 and TRBJ2-5; tentative D call: TRBD2 (6 bases). Trimming stripped 4 bases from V and 4 bases from J, with 19 bases between. Germline CDR1 reads LNHNV; CDR2 reads YYDKDF (reference sequence). CDR3 length: 16 residues. DNA of the CDR3: TGTGCCACCAGCACGAGGCGGGAACGTTGGGGAGAGACCCAGTACTTC. Translating it yields CATSTRRERWGETQYF. The variable domain in full, completed from reference TRBV15 and TRBJ2-5, reads DAMVIQNPRYQVTQFGKPVTLSCSQTLNHNVMYWYQQKSSQAPKLLFHYYDKDFNNEADTPDNFQSRRPNTSFCFLDIRSPGLGDTAMYLCATSTRRERWGETQYFGPGTRLLVL.

The V and J genes are TRBV19 and TRBJ2-2; the D gene is possibly TRBD1 (5 bases). This CDR3 has 14 residues. The V and J ends lost 7 bases and 6 bases respectively, with 15 bases between them. Germline V lookup: CDR1 LNHDA, CDR2 SQIVND (reference sequence). The CDR3 DNA is TGTGCCAGTAAAGGGCAGGGAAATCCCGGGGAGCTGTTTTTT. Its protein is CASKGQGNPGELFF.

The rearrangement uses TRBV4-3 and TRBJ2-3; D unresolved. CDR1 and CDR2 from the germline V gene are LGHNA and YSLEER. This CDR3 has 15 amino acids. V lost 1 base and J lost 6, with 14 bases in between. The CDR3 sequence: CASSQVKGLYDTQYF. The CDR3 nucleotides read TGCGCCAGCAGCCAAGTGAAGGGCTTGTATGATACGCAGTATTTT.

The chain employs TRBV7-9 and TRBJ1-1, with TRBD1 matching 7 bases. This CDR3 has 15 residues. The J segment lost 1 base and the V segment lost 5 bases, leaving 7 bases of the junction unmatched. Germline V gene sequence: CDR1 SEHNR, CDR2 FQNEAQ (reference sequence). CDR3 sequence reads: CASSPPGTANTEAFF. The CDR3 region has the DNA TGTGCCAGCAGCCCCCCCGGGACAGCGAACACTGAAGCTTTCTTT. The full variable domain, rest sourced from reference TRBV7-9 and TRBJ1-1, is DTGVSQNPRHKITKRGQNVTFRCDPISEHNRLYWYRQTLGQGPEFLTYFQNEAQLEKSRLLSDRFSAERPKGSFSTLEIQRTEQGDSAMYLCASSPPGTANTEAFFGQGTRLTVV.

The V and J genes are TRBV5-1 and TRBJ1-1, with 8 bases matching TRBD1. CDR3 length: 15 residues. Per the germline V gene, CDR1 is SGHRS and CDR2 is YFSETQ. The J segment lost 2 bases and the V segment lost 4 bases, leaving 7 bases of the junction unmatched. The CDR3 DNA is TGCGCCAGCAGCCCAAGGACAGGGTACAACACTGAAGCTTTCTTT. Its translation is CASSPRTGYNTEAFF.

This clone was observed a handful of times. V and J are TRBV28 and TRBJ2-1; TRBD2 matches 7 bases. V lost 2 bases to trimming and J lost 5 bases; unmatched junction nucleotides: 3. This CDR3 comprises 14 residues. CDR1 is MDHEN, CDR2 SYDVKM, per germline. CDR3 nucleotide sequence: TGTGCCAGCAGTTTACCGACTAGCAACAATGAGCAGTTCTTC. Its protein is CASSLPTSNNEQFF.

There are many counts of this clone. This may stem from a read error, because a much larger clone lies one nucleotide away. The chain is built from TRBV6-5 and TRBJ2-2; no firm D call. V lost 6 bases, J lost 1 base, and 6 bases lay in between. The CDR3 length is 13 residues. Per the germline V gene, CDR1 is MNHEY and CDR2 is SVGAGI. The CDR3 spells CASSRWNTGELFF. As DNA, the CDR3 is TGTGCCAGCAGCCGGTGGAACACCGGGGAGCTGTTTTTT.

The gene calls are TRBV18 and TRBJ2-1; 9 positions agree with TRBD2. The germline V gene has CDR1 KGHSH and CDR2 LQKENI. V gave up 0 bases and J gave up 7 bases; unmatched junction bases: 10. The CDR3 contains 17 residues. CDR3 nucleotide sequence: TGTGCCAGCTCACCACCAGGGACTAGCCAATGGGTGAATGAGCAGTTCTTC. It yields the protein CASSPPGTSQWVNEQFF.

The chain uses TRBV5-4 and TRBJ2-1; perhaps D is TRBD1 or TRBD2 (5 bases each). There are 13 residues in the CDR3. Germline V CDR1 and CDR2: SGHNT, YYREEE (reference sequence). Trimming stripped 2 bases from V and 15 bases from J, with 18 bases between. CDR3 sequence (DNA): TGTGCCAGCAGCTTCGATCCGGGACCAGTGCGGTTCTTC. Translating gives CASSFDPGPVRFF. Complete variable domain (other parts from reference TRBV5-4 and TRBJ2-1): ETGVTQSPTHLIKTRGQQVTLRCSSQSGHNTVSWYQQALGQGPQFIFQYYREEENGRGNFPPRFSGLQFPNYSSELNVNALELDDSALYLCASSFDPGPVRFFGPGTRLTVL.

There are a few counts of this clone. This chain joins TRBV2 and TRBJ2-5, with 16 bases that match TRBD2. CDR3 length: 16 amino acids. The V gene's germline CDR1 is SNHLY and CDR2 FYNNEI. Trimming took 4 bases from V and 5 from J; bases not matched to a gene: 4. In nucleotides, the CDR3 is TGTGCCAGCAGTGCGGGACTAGCGGGAGGGCCCGAGACCCAGTACTTC. As protein: CASSAGLAGGPETQYF.

Many counts were recorded for this clone. This rearrangement joins TRBV7-2 to TRBJ2-7; D gene unclear. The CDR3 sequence is 14 residues long. Trimming pared 2 bases from V and 3 bases from J, leaving 11 bases between. The germline CDR1 and CDR2 sequences are SGHTA and FQGNSA. Written as DNA, the CDR3 is TGTGCCAGCAGCTTAATCAACCGAGACTACGAGCAGTACTTC. This encodes CASSLINRDYEQYF.

This clone showed up just a few times. This chain connects TRBV7-2 to TRBJ2-1; D is tentatively TRBD1 or TRBD2 (5 bases each). This CDR3 is built from 12 residues. CDR1 and CDR2 (germline): SGHTA, FQGNSA. V was pared by 8 bases and J by 8 bases, with 13 bases between. The CDR3 coding sequence is TGTGCCAGCGGGACGTCAGGACATGAGCAGTTCTTC. Translation gives CASGTSGHEQFF.